Each of the 10 T cell receptor beta chains below was sequenced from the same sample in a study of OX40 agonist ivuxolimab in advanced cancers. The protocol was immunoSEQ multiplex PCR, while the TCRdb copy is restricted to in-frame clones and leaves out a portion. The sample lists about 79,000 clones, more than 80% occurring once. Sample: CD4+ or CD8+ T cells sorted from blood, taken in a trial of the OX40 agonist ivuxolimab. The receptor source for this set is an adult with an advanced solid tumor such as melanoma, head and neck, liver or kidney cancer.

The chain uses TRBV7-3 and TRBJ2-3, with D uncertain. The germline V and J ends were trimmed by 5 bases and 4 bases, with 10 bases remaining between them. The CDR3 runs 13 residues. Germline V gives CDR1 SGHTA, CDR2 FQGTGA. For the CDR3, the DNA is TGTGCCAGCAGCCCCTCTAAGGCAGATACGCAGTATTTT. Its protein is CASSPSKADTQYF.

This clone turned up a few times. The chain links TRBV4-1 to TRBJ2-1, with 10 bases matching TRBD2. The CDR3 sequence is 17 residues long. V lost 4 bases to trimming and J lost 9 bases; unmatched junction nucleotides: 15. Germline V lookup: CDR1 MGHRA, CDR2 YSYEKL. Written as DNA, the CDR3 is TGCGCCAGCAGCCCAGAGAGGCGGAGCGGGGGGGCGGTTGAGCAGTTCTTC. Amino acids: CASSPERRSGGAVEQFF.

V gene TRBV2 combines with J gene TRBJ2-5; D unclear. The V end lost 3 bases, the J end lost 4 bases, and 6 bases lay between the germline ends. Germline CDR1 and CDR2: SNHLY and FYNNEI. The CDR3 sequence is 12 residues long. DNA of the CDR3: TGTGCCAGCAGTGATTTGGGAGAGACCCAGTACTTC. Its protein is CASSDLGETQYF.

This clone has just a few counts. The rearrangement links TRBV18 to TRBJ1-3, with unresolved D. Germline CDR1 is KGHSH and CDR2 is LQKENI. The CDR3 loop spans 14 amino acids. V shed 4 bases and J shed 0 bases, with 7 bases lying between them. The CDR3 DNA reads TGTGCCAGCTCACGTGCTAACTCTGGAAACACCATATATTTT. It codes for CASSRANSGNTIYF.

The chain joins TRBV9 to TRBJ2-7, with a tentative D call TRBD1 (6 bases). CDR1 SGDLS and CDR2 YYNGEE come from the germline V gene. This CDR3 is built from 16 residues. Trimming shortened V by 1 base and J by 5 bases, and 19 bases separated the two germline ends. Here the CDR3 reads CASSVLGTSVGDEQYF. In DNA, the CDR3 is TGTGCCAGCAGCGTACTCGGGACATCCGTGGGCGACGAGCAGTACTTC.

V and J are TRBV7-2 and TRBJ2-2, with D unresolved. Trimming left V 7 bases short and J 6 bases short, with 9 bases between. The germline CDR1 and CDR2 sequences are SGHTA and FQGNSA. This CDR3 has 12 residues. For the CDR3, the DNA is TGTGCCAGCAACCTTAGACCCGGGGAGCTGTTTTTT. Its translation is CASNLRPGELFF.

This clone is a singleton in its sample. V gene TRBV9 combines with J gene TRBJ2-3; D remains ambiguous. The CDR3 runs to 14 residues. CDR1 is SGDLS, CDR2 YYNGEE, per germline. V was pared by 3 bases and J by 0 bases, with 8 bases between. The CDR3 here is CASSDAPSTDTQYF. The CDR3 nucleotides are TGTGCCAGCAGCGACGCACCTAGCACAGATACGCAGTATTTT.

The chain couples TRBV5-1 to TRBJ2-7; no clear D gene. This CDR3 region has 13 residues. V lost 0 bases and J 6 bases, leaving 10 bases between the germline ends. From germline, CDR1 is SGHRS and CDR2 YFSETQ. The CDR3 loop is CASSLGPSREQYF. CDR3 DNA: TGCGCCAGCAGCTTGGGACCTAGTCGCGAGCAGTACTTC.

The V call is TRBV11-1, the J call TRBJ2-7, with D uncertain. CDR1 and CDR2 (germline): SGHAT, FQDESV (reference sequence). Trimming took off 4 bases at V and 1 base at J, with 8 bases between the two ends. The CDR3 consists of 13 residues. This CDR3 reads CASSSVASYEQYF. The CDR3, as DNA: TGTGCCAGCAGCTCCGTCGCTTCCTACGAGCAGTACTTC.

The CDR3 DNA reads as TGTGCCATCAGTGAGGACGAAAGCAATCAGCCCCAGCATTTT. Its translation is CAISEDESNQPQHF. The V and J genes are TRBV10-3 and TRBJ1-5; no reliable D call. Germline-derived CDR1 and CDR2 are ENHRY and SYGVKD. The CDR3 totals 14 residues. Trimming took 2 bases from V and 1 from J, leaving 6 bases between them.